What follows is one T cell receptor (beta chain) and its context. The data were obtained in a study of blood T cell repertoires in COVID-19. Study as a whole: Some COVID-19 samples were acute and others convalescent; all came from the United States, Italy and Spain. Sources were T cells, B-cell-depleted T cells, or PBMCs; the material itself was cDNA or gDNA.

Original analysis: Counts of nucleated cells, estimated from reference gene primer amplification, were obtained. Measured with immunoSEQ multiplex PCR; TCRdb has only the in-frame clones, and not every one. The D gene and trimming were derived from the DNA, and the V and J assignments and clone size from that table. The repertoire holds approximately 300,000 clones, with about 82% as singletons. Looked up from germline, CDR1 is LGHDT and CDR2 is YNNKEL (reference sequence). CDR3 length equals 12 residues. Trimming left V 2 bases short and J 7 bases short, with 9 bases between. The sequencing input was peripheral blood. The chain has TRBV3-1 (or the pseudogene TRBV3-2) and TRBJ2-7; possibly TRBD2 for D (6 bases). This TCR was recovered from a woman aged 50 to 60 with acute or convalescent COVID-19. The CDR3: CASSQPGAEQYF. In DNA, the CDR3 is TGTGCCAGCAGCCAACCGGGAGCGGAGCAGTACTTC.